The sequence of this T cell receptor beta chain was determined in a study of Tregs in tolerant kidney transplant recipients. Overall study findings and caveats: The most relevant donor-specific Treg TCRbeta repertoire apparently came from expansion with activated donor B cells. Validation in larger populations is needed because few patients were studied. No direct test of biological reproducibility was done here.

Unstimulated regulatory T cells (CD4+CD25+CD127-), CD4+CD25- non-regulatory cells, CD4 and CD8 cells were FACS-sorted from thawed PBMCs. Libraries were prepared by immunoSEQ multiplex PCR; TCRdb keeps only in-frame clonotypes and omits some of them. The sample carries under 300,000 clones, about four fifths recorded once. V was trimmed by 1 base and J by 4 bases, leaving 7 bases between them. Germline CDR1 and CDR2: KGHSH and LQKENI. This CDR3 comprises 13 residues. For this clone: Its antigen is unidentified. The same CDR3 can be traced to other DNA sequences in this sample.

This chain links TRBV18 with TRBJ2-5; D is unclear. The sequenced material came from CD4+ T cells from blood. The sequence came from a human donor in good health. This CDR3 reads CASSPRGSETQYF. For the CDR3, the DNA is TGTGCCAGCTCACCACGGGGTTCAGAGACCCAGTACTTC.